A single sample gave rise to the 10 T cell receptor beta chains below, sequenced in a study of blood T cell repertoires in COVID-19. Method: immunoSEQ multiplex PCR; TCRdb's copy keeps in-frame clones and lacks some. The table includes some 200,000 clones, around 80% detected once. Source material: peripheral blood. These receptors were collected from a woman aged 70-85 years with COVID-19, enrolled during active disease.

The V call is TRBV7-2, the J call TRBJ2-3; possible D gene TRBD2, 5 bases. V shed 1 base and J shed 5 bases, with 10 bases lying between them. The length of the CDR3 is 14 residues. Germline V lookup: CDR1 SGHTA, CDR2 FQGNSA. In DNA form, the CDR3 reads TGTGCCAGCAGCTTAGGACTCGGGGAAGATACGCAGTATTTT. This gives the protein CASSLGLGEDTQYF.

The rearrangement joins TRBV7-9 to TRBJ2-3; no definite D call. The CDR3 runs 14 residues. Per germline, CDR1 SEHNR and CDR2 FQNEAQ (reference sequence). Trimming removed 3 bases from V and 2 bases from J, with 9 bases in between. CDR3 region: CASSFGSPTDTQYF. In nucleotides, the CDR3 is TGTGCCAGCAGCTTCGGTTCCCCCACAGATACGCAGTATTTT.

The CDR3 nucleotides read TGTGCCTGGAGTAGACGCCTAGGGAACACTGAAGCTTTCTTT. Translation gives CAWSRRLGNTEAFF. The chain employs TRBV30 and TRBJ1-1, with D hard to call. V lost 2 bases and J lost 1, with 11 bases in between. From germline, CDR1 is GTSNPN and CDR2 SVGIG (reference sequence). The CDR3 length is 14 residues.

CDR3 nucleotide sequence: TGTGCCAGTAGTATAGCTAGCCCAGATACGCAGTATTTT. Translating gives CASSIASPDTQYF. This chain joins TRBV19 and TRBJ2-3; D might be TRBD2 (5 bases). Trimming removed 1 base from V and 4 bases from J, with 6 bases in between. CDR1 LNHDA and CDR2 SQIVND come from the germline V gene (reference sequence). CDR3 length: 13 residues.

The chain combines TRBV5-1 with TRBJ1-2; D unresolved. Germline CDR1 reads SGHRS; CDR2 reads YFSETQ. The V gene lost 1 base and the J gene lost 3 bases, with 7 bases spanning the gap. The CDR3 extends over 13 amino acids. In nucleotides, the CDR3 is TGCGCCAGCAGCTTGATGGGAGACTATGGCTACACCTTC. Translated, it gives CASSLMGDYGYTF. Filled out from reference TRBV5-1 and TRBJ1-2, the complete variable domain reads KAGVTQTPRYLIKTRGQQVTLSCSPISGHRSVSWYQQTPGQGLQFLFEYFSETQRNKGNFPGRFSGRQFSNSRSEMNVSTLELGDSALYLCASSLMGDYGYTFGSGTRLTVV.

This clone was recorded only once. In nucleotides, the CDR3 is TGTGCCAGCAGTGAAGGGCAGAATAATCAGCCCCAGCATTTT. It translates to CASSEGQNNQPQHF. The V call is TRBV2, the J call TRBJ1-5; D remains ambiguous. Trimming pared 1 base from V and 4 bases from J, leaving 8 bases between. The CDR3 is made up of 14 amino acids. The germline CDR1 and CDR2 sequences are SNHLY and FYNNEI.

V is TRBV9 and J is TRBJ2-1; 11 bases line up with TRBD2. This CDR3 has 16 amino acids. With V trimmed by 3 bases and J by 11 bases, 13 bases remained unmatched. In germline, CDR1 is SGDLS, CDR2 YYNGEE. The CDR3 DNA reads TGTGCCAGCAGCGGTAACATTGGACTAGCGGGTAGGAAGCAGTTCTTC. Amino acids: CASSGNIGLAGRKQFF.

This clone was seen a few times. The chain has TRBV7-3 and TRBJ2-5; TRBD2 aligns across 9 bases. Germline trimming cut 5 bases from V and 2 bases from J; bases unmatched to any gene: 6. CDR1 SGHTA and CDR2 FQGTGA come from the germline V gene. This CDR3 contains 15 residues. CDR3 bases: TGTGCCAGCAGCCCAGCGGGGGGCTGGCAAGAGACCCAGTACTTC. As protein: CASSPAGGWQETQYF.

The CDR3 DNA sequence: TGTGCCAGCAGACGGGAGGCTGGCCAGCCCCAGCATTTT. Its translation is CASRREAGQPQHF. V gene TRBV12-3 or TRBV12-4 combines with J gene TRBJ1-5; unclear D gene. V gave up 6 bases and J gave up 7 bases, with 13 bases separating them. This CDR3 contains 13 residues.

The rearrangement uses TRBV6-4 and TRBJ1-2; 9 bases are a match to TRBD1. Germline V gene lookup returns CDR1 MRHNA and CDR2 SNTAGT. The CDR3 has 13 amino acids. V dropped 6 bases and J dropped 5; count of bases not matched to a gene: 4. In DNA, the CDR3 is TGTGCCAGCAGACACGGGACAGGGTATGGCTACACCTTC. Protein sequence: CASRHGTGYGYTF.